The 18 T cell receptor beta chains below were found in one sample sequenced in a study of cytomegalovirus exposure and HLA in healthy donors. 60 Vbeta and 13 Jbeta primers were used in PCR. TCRdb's copy holds only in-frame clones and misses some; the assay was immunoSEQ multiplex PCR. The sample consists of more than 90,000 clones, roughly 77% of them appearing once. Specimen: PBMCs. The receptors here all came from a man over 45 in good health and CMV-seropositive.

V is TRBV5-1 and J is TRBJ2-2; 7 bases fit TRBD1. Germline V gene sequence: CDR1 SGHRS, CDR2 YFSETQ. V trimming: 4 bases; J trimming: 0 bases; junction bases outside the gene matches: 3. The CDR3 consists of 15 residues. This CDR3 reads CASSPDRTNTGELFF. The CDR3 nucleotides are TGCGCCAGCAGCCCGGACAGGACGAACACCGGGGAGCTGTTTTTT.

The sample holds one count of this clone. The chain links TRBV2 to TRBJ2-3; 7 positions match TRBD2. V was clipped by 7 bases and J by 0 bases; unmatched bases: 4. The CDR3 runs to 14 residues. In germline, CDR1 is SNHLY, CDR2 FYNNEI. CDR3 nucleotides: TGTGCCAGCAAACCGGGACTAAGCACAGATACGCAGTATTTT. It translates to CASKPGLSTDTQYF.

The genes are TRBV6-1 and TRBJ1-2; D might be TRBD1 (5 bases). There are 15 residues in the CDR3. V was cut by 6 bases and J by 0 bases, with 14 bases left in between. Germline loops: CDR1 MNHNS, CDR2 SASEGT. CDR3 nucleotides: TGTGCCAGCAGAGGTCGCGACAGCTCTAACTATGGCTACACCTTC. Translating gives CASRGRDSSNYGYTF.

The rearrangement links TRBV7-5 to TRBJ2-3; TRBD2 reflects the table's D call only, with no check against the DNA. TRBV7-5 is reported as a pseudogene. The CDR3 runs 16 residues. DNA of the CDR3: TGTGCCAGAAGCTTACACTCGCGGGAGAGTGAAGATACGCAGTATTTT. Translated, it gives CARSLHSRESEDTQYF.

The chain carries TRBV28 and TRBJ2-2; TRBD2 matches at 7 bases. The germline CDR1 and CDR2 sequences are MDHEN and SYDVKM. The CDR3 has 16 residues. J gave up 5 bases and V 4 bases, and 10 bases lay outside the gene matches. The CDR3 loop reads CASSYAGGTRTGELFF. CDR3 in DNA: TGTGCCAGCAGTTACGCCGGGGGGACGCGGACCGGGGAGCTGTTTTTT.

The rearrangement uses TRBV18 and TRBJ1-1, with a weak D call TRBD1 (6 bases). Between the trimmed V and J ends, which lost 2 bases and 5 bases, there was a span of 12 bases. The CDR3 runs to 14 residues. Looked up from germline, CDR1 is KGHSH and CDR2 is LQKENI. For the CDR3, the DNA is TGTGCCAGCTCACCAACAACAGGGCGGACTGAAGCTTTCTTT. As protein: CASSPTTGRTEAFF.

The chain couples TRBV30 to TRBJ1-4; D not resolved. Germline V gene data show CDR1 as GTSNPN and CDR2 as SVGIG (reference sequence). The germline V and J ends were trimmed by 3 bases and 8 bases, with 19 bases remaining between them. The CDR3 has 15 amino acids. CDR3 coding DNA: TGTGCCTGGAGCGCCCCAGATGACCTAGGAGAAAAACTGTTTTTT. Its translation: CAWSAPDDLGEKLFF.

The V call is TRBV6-5, the J call TRBJ2-1; D is perhaps TRBD2 (5 bases). Per the germline V gene, CDR1 is MNHEY and CDR2 is SVGAGI. V lost 7 bases to trimming and J lost 11 bases, with 12 bases between them. This CDR3 is 11 amino acids long. The CDR3 reads CASTGGQQQFF. DNA of the CDR3: TGTGCCAGCACGGGCGGGCAACAGCAGTTCTTC.

The rearrangement links TRBV5-6 to TRBJ2-6, with D perhaps TRBD2 (6 bases). V dropped 4 bases and J dropped 0 bases, with 11 bases sitting between them. The CDR3 loop spans 16 amino acids. Germline V gene lookup returns CDR1 SGHDT and CDR2 YYEEEE. CDR3 coding DNA: TGTGCCAGCAGCGCGGGACCGAGCTCTGGGGCCAACGTCCTGACTTTC. This translates into CASSAGPSSGANVLTF.

The chain is built from TRBV5-1 and TRBJ2-7; D may be TRBD1 (5 bases). Germline V gene lookup returns CDR1 SGHRS and CDR2 YFSETQ. V was clipped by 0 bases and J by 1 base, with 14 bases between them. The CDR3 is made up of 16 amino acids. The CDR3 spells CASSLAGQGRSYEQYF. The CDR3 DNA reads TGCGCCAGCAGCTTGGCCGGTCAGGGTCGGTCCTACGAGCAGTACTTC.

This clone came up once. The CDR3 sequence: CATNPGPGADTQYF. The DNA of the CDR3 is TGCGCCACCAATCCTGGACCGGGAGCGGATACGCAGTATTTT. V and J are TRBV5-1 and TRBJ2-3; perhaps TRBD2 as D (6 bases). V dropped 9 bases and J dropped 6 bases, with 20 bases sitting between them. The length of the CDR3 is 14 residues. Germline-derived CDR1 and CDR2 are SGHRS and YFSETQ.

This rearrangement joins TRBV9 to TRBJ2-5, with 9 bases that match TRBD1. The J call may not be correct, given that the DNA end is closer to TRBJ2-7. The CDR3 contains 13 residues. Looked up from germline, CDR1 is SGDLS and CDR2 is YYNGEE. The DNA for the CDR3 is TGTGCCAGCCGGACAGGGGTCACCTACGAGCAGTACTTC. Its protein product is CASRTGVTYEQYF.

The chain carries TRBV13 and TRBJ1-2; 8 nucleotides match TRBD1. The CDR3 has 16 amino acids. The ends lost 2 bases at V and 4 bases at J; junction bases unmatched: 9. CDR1 PRHDT and CDR2 FYEKMQ come from the germline V gene (reference sequence). The CDR3 sequence: CASSLIGRGLFYGYTF. The DNA of the CDR3 is TGTGCCAGCAGCTTAATAGGCAGGGGGCTTTTCTATGGCTACACCTTC.

The chain has TRBV13 and TRBJ1-3, with 7 bases lining up with TRBD1. V gave up 5 bases and J gave up 3 bases; unmatched junction bases: 4. Germline CDR1 PRHDT, CDR2 FYEKMQ (reference sequence). This CDR3 spans 14 amino acids. CDR3 sequence (DNA): TGTGCCAGCAGCCGCACAGGGGTTGGAAACACCATATATTTT. It codes for CASSRTGVGNTIYF.

V is TRBV6-5 and J is TRBJ1-4; the D is unclear. V was cut by 5 bases and J by 0 bases, with 7 bases left in between. CDR3 length: 14 residues. Germline values: CDR1 MNHEY, CDR2 SVGAGI. DNA of the CDR3: TGTGCCAGCAGTCCAACGGCAACTAATGAAAAACTGTTTTTT. This translates into CASSPTATNEKLFF.

This chain links TRBV5-1 with TRBJ1-4, with D hard to call. Trimming removed 0 bases from V and 8 bases from J, with 11 bases in between. Germline CDR1 is SGHRS and CDR2 is YFSETQ. The CDR3 length is 14 residues. The CDR3 sequence: CASSLEGSREKLFF. The DNA for the CDR3 is TGCGCCAGCAGCTTGGAAGGGAGTAGAGAAAAACTGTTTTTT. Drawing the rest from reference TRBV5-1 and TRBJ1-4, the complete variable domain is KAGVTQTPRYLIKTRGQQVTLSCSPISGHRSVSWYQQTPGQGLQFLFEYFSETQRNKGNFPGRFSGRQFSNSRSEMNVSTLELGDSALYLCASSLEGSREKLFFGSGTQLSVL.

The chain employs TRBV5-1 and TRBJ2-7; 10 bases map to TRBD1. The CDR3 extends over 16 amino acids. V shed 1 base, J shed 3 bases, and the junction held 7 bases outside the gene matches. CDR1 SGHRS and CDR2 YFSETQ come from the germline V gene. CDR3 nucleotide sequence: TGCGCCAGCAGCTTGACCCCGGGACAGGGGCGCTACGAGCAGTACTTC. This codes for CASSLTPGQGRYEQYF.

This chain uses TRBV11-1 with TRBJ2-2; D uncertain. Trimming removed 2 bases at V and 7 bases at J, with 8 bases between. The CDR3 runs 13 residues. Looked up from germline, CDR1 is SGHAT and CDR2 is FQDESV (reference sequence). For the CDR3, the DNA is TGTGCCAGCAGCTTATCGTTCGGCGGGGAGCTGTTTTTT. Translated: CASSLSFGGELFF.